Given below is one T cell receptor (beta chain) in context. The data belong to a study of blood T cell repertoires in COVID-19. Across the study: From the United States, Italy and Spain came samples of acute and convalescent COVID-19. Sample material is recorded as cDNA or gDNA derived from T cells, B-cell-depleted T cells, or PBMCs.

As originally analysed: Scientists estimated how many nucleated cells there were by amplifying reference gene primers. Sequencing used immunoSEQ multiplex PCR; TCRdb keeps in-frame clones, though not all of them. That table supplies the V and J calls and clone size; D and trimming were determined from the DNA. Of roughly 63,000 clones in the sample, roughly four fifths were seen once. The CDR3 consists of 16 residues. V lost 3 bases to trimming and J lost 2 bases; unmatched junction nucleotides: 11. Germline V gives CDR1 SQVTM, CDR2 ANQGSEA. The clonotype originates from a woman older than 75 with acute or convalescent COVID-19. The V and J genes are TRBV29-1 and TRBJ2-5; TRBD1 matches 8 bases. Sequencing was carried out using peripheral blood. The CDR3 sequence: CSVDGFWDRMQETQYF. In DNA, the CDR3 is TGCAGCGTTGACGGATTCTGGGACAGGATGCAAGAGACCCAGTACTTC.